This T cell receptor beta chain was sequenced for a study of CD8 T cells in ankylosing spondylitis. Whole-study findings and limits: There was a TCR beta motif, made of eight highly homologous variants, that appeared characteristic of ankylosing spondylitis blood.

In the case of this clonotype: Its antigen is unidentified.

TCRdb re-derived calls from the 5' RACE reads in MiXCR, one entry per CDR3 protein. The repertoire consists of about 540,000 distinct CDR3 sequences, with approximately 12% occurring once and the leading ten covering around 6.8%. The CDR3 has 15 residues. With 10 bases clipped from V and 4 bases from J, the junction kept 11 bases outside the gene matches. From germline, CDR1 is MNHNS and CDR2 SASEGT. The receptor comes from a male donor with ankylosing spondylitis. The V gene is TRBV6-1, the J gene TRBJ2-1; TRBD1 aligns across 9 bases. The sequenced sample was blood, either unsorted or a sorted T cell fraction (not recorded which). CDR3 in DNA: TGTGCCACCTTGCCCGGACAGGGGCGGTACAATGAGCAGTTCTTC. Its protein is CATLPGQGRYNEQFF.